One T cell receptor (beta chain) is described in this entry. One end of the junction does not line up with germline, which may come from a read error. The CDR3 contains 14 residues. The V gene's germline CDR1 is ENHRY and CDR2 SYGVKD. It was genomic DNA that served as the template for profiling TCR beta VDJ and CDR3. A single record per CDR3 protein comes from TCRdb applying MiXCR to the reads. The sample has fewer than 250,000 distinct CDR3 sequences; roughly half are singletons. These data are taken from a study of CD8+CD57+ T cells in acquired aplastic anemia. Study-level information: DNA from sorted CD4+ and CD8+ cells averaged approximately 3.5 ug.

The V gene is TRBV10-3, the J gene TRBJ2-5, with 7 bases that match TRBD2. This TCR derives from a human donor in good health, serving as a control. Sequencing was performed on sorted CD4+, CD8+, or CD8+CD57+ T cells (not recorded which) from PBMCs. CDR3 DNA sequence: TGTGCCATCAGGCAAGGGAGGGGTCAGGAGACCCTGTACTTC. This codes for CAIRQGRGQETLYF.